This TCR beta chain came from a study of CD8+CD57+ T cells in acquired aplastic anemia. Study-wide background: Healthy donor CD4+ samples were sequenced to a depth that averaged roughly 9.9 million reads.

Whole-study results and caveats: Patients and controls were found to share fewer than 35 CD8+ CDR3 sequences. Simpson's diversity of CD8+ cells was not significantly different in patients compared with controls.

Using genomic DNA as the template, TCR beta VDJ and CDR3 profiling was carried out. TCRdb called the reads again in MiXCR, with one record for every CDR3 protein. The table has some 220,000 distinct CDR3 sequences, 30% to 35% seen once. CDR1 and CDR2 from the germline V gene are WNHNN and SYGVQD (reference sequence). V lost 3 bases, J lost 5 bases, and 5 bases lay in between. The CDR3 is made up of 12 amino acids. This clonotype was seen many times. Its antigen is unknown. The source is a human donor in good health, serving as a control. The sample was sorted CD4+, CD8+, or CD8+CD57+ T cells (not recorded which) from PBMCs. The chain combines TRBV10-1 with TRBJ1-5; unclear D gene. The CDR3 DNA reads TGCGCCAGCAGTGATTCAGATCAGCCCCAGCATTTT. Residues: CASSDSDQPQHF.